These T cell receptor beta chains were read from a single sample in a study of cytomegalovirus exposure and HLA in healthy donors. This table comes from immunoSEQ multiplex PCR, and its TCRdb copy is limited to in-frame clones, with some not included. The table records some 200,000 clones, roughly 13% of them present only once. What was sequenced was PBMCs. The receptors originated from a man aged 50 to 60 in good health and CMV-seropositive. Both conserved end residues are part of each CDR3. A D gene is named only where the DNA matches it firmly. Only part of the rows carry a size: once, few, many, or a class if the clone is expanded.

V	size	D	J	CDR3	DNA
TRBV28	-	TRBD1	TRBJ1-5	CASRKAGTGSNRDF	TGTGCCAGCAGAAAAGCCGGGACAGGCTCTAATAGGGATTTT
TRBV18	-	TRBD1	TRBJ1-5	CASSPWDRGANQPQHF	TGTGCCAGCTCACCCTGGGACAGGGGCGCCAATCAGCCCCAGCATTTT
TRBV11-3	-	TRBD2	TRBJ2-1	CASSSPLGRGGQGEQFF	TGTGCCAGCAGCTCCCCCTTGGGGCGGGGGGGCCAGGGTGAGCAGTTCTTC
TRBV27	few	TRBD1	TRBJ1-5	CASTLDREVVNQPQHF	TGTGCCAGCACCTTAGACAGGGAGGTAGTCAATCAGCCCCAGCATTTT
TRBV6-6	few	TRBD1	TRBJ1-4	CASSYDPGDRDEKLFF	TGTGCCAGCAGTTACGACCCAGGGGACAGAGATGAAAAACTGTTTTTT
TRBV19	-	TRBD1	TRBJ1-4	CASIRQGATNEKLFF	TGTGCCAGTATCAGACAGGGGGCAACTAATGAAAAACTGTTTTTT
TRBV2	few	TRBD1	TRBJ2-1	CASRDRGGHEQFF	TGTGCCAGCAGAGACAGGGGGGGTCATGAGCAGTTCTTC
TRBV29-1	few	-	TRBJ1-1	CSVETGRNTEAFF	TGCAGCGTTGAGACCGGGAGGAACACTGAAGCTTTCTTT
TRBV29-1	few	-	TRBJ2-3	CSVDRSSTDTQYF	TGCAGCGTTGACAGATCTAGCACAGATACGCAGTATTTT
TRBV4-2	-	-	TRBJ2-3	CASSQEVAGWGTDTQYF	TGTGCCAGCAGCCAAGAAGTGGCGGGGTGGGGCACAGATACGCAGTATTTT
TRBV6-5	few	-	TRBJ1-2	CASGGLGGYGYTF	TGTGCCAGCGGGGGTCTGGGGGGCTATGGCTACACCTTC
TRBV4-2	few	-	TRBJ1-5	CASSQDGQGNQPQHF	TGTGCCAGCAGCCAAGATGGGCAGGGGAATCAGCCCCAGCATTTT
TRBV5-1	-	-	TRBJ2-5	CASSPQRETQYF	TGCGCCAGCAGTCCGCAGCGGGAGACCCAGTACTTC
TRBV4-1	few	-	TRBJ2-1	CASSQVGQGYNEQFF	TGCGCCAGCAGCCAAGTTGGGCAGGGTTACAATGAGCAGTTCTTC
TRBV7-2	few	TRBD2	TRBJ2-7	CASSLRGRGGADEQYF	TGTGCCAGCAGCTTAAGGGGGCGCGGGGGGGCCGACGAGCAGTACTTC
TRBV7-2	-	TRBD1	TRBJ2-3	CASSSGAGGWADTQYF	TGTGCCAGCAGCTCGGGGGCAGGGGGCTGGGCAGATACGCAGTATTTT
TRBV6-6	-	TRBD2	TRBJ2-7	CASSPPWTSSEQYF	TGTGCCAGCAGTCCCCCCTGGACTAGTAGCGAGCAGTACTTC
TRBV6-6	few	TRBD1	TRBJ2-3	CASTSRDRGHDTQYF	TGTGCCAGCACCTCTCGCGACAGGGGGCACGATACGCAGTATTTT
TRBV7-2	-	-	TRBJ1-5	CASSFNSGAQHF	TGTGCCAGCAGCTTCAACTCAGGGGCCCAGCATTTT
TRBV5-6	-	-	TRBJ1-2	CASSLQGQGYGYTF	TGTGCCAGCAGCTTGCAGGGGCAAGGGTATGGCTACACCTTC
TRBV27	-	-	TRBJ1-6	CASTWRGGYNSPLHF	TGTGCCAGCACGTGGAGGGGGGGGTATAATTCACCCCTCCACTTT
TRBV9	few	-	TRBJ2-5	CASSRVSGAQYF	TGTGCCAGCAGCCGAGTTTCGGGGGCCCAGTACTTC
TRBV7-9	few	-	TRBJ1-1	CASSLGQMNTEAFF	TGTGCCAGCAGCTTAGGACAAATGAACACTGAAGCTTTCTTT
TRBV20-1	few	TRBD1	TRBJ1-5	CMLQGSGVHF	TGCATGTTACAGGGGTCGGGGGTACATTTT
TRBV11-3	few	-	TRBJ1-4	CASSSTGGWEKLFF	TGTGCCAGCAGCTCGACCGGGGGATGGGAAAAACTGTTTTTT
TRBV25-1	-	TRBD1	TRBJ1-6	CASSDPGTVNSPLHF	TGTGCCAGCAGTGACCCCGGGACAGTCAATTCACCCCTCCACTTT
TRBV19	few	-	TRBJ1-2	CASSMLTGGTPEGLGYTF	TGTGCCAGTAGTATGCTTACCGGGGGGACCCCAGAGGGGCTTGGCTACACCTTC
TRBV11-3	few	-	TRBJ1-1	CASSLEQGRTEAFF	TGTGCCAGCAGCTTGGAACAGGGTCGTACTGAAGCTTTCTTT